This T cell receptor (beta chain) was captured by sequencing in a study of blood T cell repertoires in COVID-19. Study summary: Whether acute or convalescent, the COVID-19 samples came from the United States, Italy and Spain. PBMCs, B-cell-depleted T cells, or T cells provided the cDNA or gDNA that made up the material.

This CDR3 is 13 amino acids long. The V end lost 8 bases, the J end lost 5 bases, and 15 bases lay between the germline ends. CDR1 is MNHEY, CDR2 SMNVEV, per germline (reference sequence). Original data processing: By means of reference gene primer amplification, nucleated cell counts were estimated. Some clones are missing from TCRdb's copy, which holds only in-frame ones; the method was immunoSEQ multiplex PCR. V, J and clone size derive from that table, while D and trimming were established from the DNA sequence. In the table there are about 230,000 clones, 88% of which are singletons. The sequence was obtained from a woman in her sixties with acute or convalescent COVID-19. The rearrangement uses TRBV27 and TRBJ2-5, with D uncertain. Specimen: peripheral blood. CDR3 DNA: TGTGCCAGCCGCCAGCGTACTCAGGAGACCCAGTACTTC. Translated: CASRQRTQETQYF.